This entry lists 8 T cell receptor beta chains sequenced from one sample in a study of OX40 agonist ivuxolimab in advanced cancers. Produced via immunoSEQ multiplex PCR; TCRdb's table is partial and in-frame only. In the table there are about 64,000 clones, around nine tenths of which are singletons. Sequencing was performed on CD4+ or CD8+ T cells sorted from blood, taken in a trial of the OX40 agonist ivuxolimab. These receptors originate from an adult with an advanced solid tumor such as melanoma, head and neck, liver or kidney cancer.

The chain combines TRBV9 with TRBJ2-1; D ambiguous. The CDR3 covers 15 residues. Germline lookup yields CDR1 SGDLS and CDR2 YYNGEE. V was cut by 0 bases and J by 0 bases, with 7 bases left in between. The CDR3 sequence: CASSVATTSYNEQFF. CDR3 nucleotides: TGTGCCAGCAGCGTAGCTACTACCTCCTACAATGAGCAGTTCTTC.

The J gene is TRBJ2-7, the V gene TRBV18; TRBD2 might be the D (7 bases). The germline V gene has CDR1 KGHSH and CDR2 LQKENI. V shed 6 bases and J shed 5 bases, with 20 bases lying between them. The CDR3 is 15 residues long. The CDR3 loop is CASSLWGGHSDEQYF. The CDR3 DNA reads TGTGCCAGCTCTCTTTGGGGGGGGCATAGCGACGAGCAGTACTTC.

In its sample, this clone ranks as medium-sized. This sequence joins TRBV20-1 and TRBJ1-1; D unresolved. V was clipped by 5 bases and J by 5 bases, with 9 bases between them. Germline loops: CDR1 DFQATT, CDR2 SNEGSKA (reference sequence). CDR3 length: 11 amino acids. As DNA, the CDR3 is TGCAGTGCTGACAAAACAACTGAAGCTTTCTTT. Translation gives CSADKTTEAFF.

The chain combines TRBV4-3 with TRBJ2-1; 7 bases fit TRBD2. Germline V gene sequence: CDR1 LGHNA, CDR2 YSLEER. Trimming took 3 bases from V and 8 from J; bases not matched to a gene: 7. This CDR3 has 14 amino acids. The CDR3 spells CASSQGRASYEQFF. CDR3 DNA sequence: TGCGCCAGCAGCCAGGGGAGGGCCTCTTATGAGCAGTTCTTC.

This chain joins TRBV11-2 and TRBJ2-7; possible D gene TRBD1, 5 bases. The germline gives CDR1 SGHAT, CDR2 FQNNGV. Trimming stripped 2 bases from V and 4 bases from J, with 12 bases between. The CDR3 extends over 14 amino acids. CDR3 residues: CASSLQGNSYEQYF. The CDR3 region has the DNA TGTGCCAGCAGCTTACAGGGAAACTCGTACGAGCAGTACTTC.

The V gene is TRBV7-2, the J gene TRBJ2-3; TRBD1 might be the D (5 bases). V was clipped by 6 bases and J by 5 bases, with 9 bases between them. CDR3 length: 12 residues. Germline V gene sequence: CDR1 SGHTA, CDR2 FQGNSA. CDR3 nucleotide sequence: TGTGCCAGCAGTAATAGGGGAGATACGCAGTATTTT. As protein: CASSNRGDTQYF.

The chain employs TRBV18 and TRBJ1-2; D is undetermined. V lost 2 bases, J lost 8 bases, and 12 bases lay in between. The germline V gene encodes CDR1 KGHSH and CDR2 LQKENI. The CDR3 contains 13 residues. The DNA for the CDR3 is TGTGCCAGCTCACCAGGGGAGGTGGGCGGCTACACCTTC. Amino acids: CASSPGEVGGYTF.

V gene TRBV5-1 combines with J gene TRBJ1-1; a possible D gene is TRBD1 (6 bases). V gave up 5 bases and J gave up 2 bases, with 19 bases separating them. This CDR3 is built from 16 residues. Germline V gene data show CDR1 as SGHRS and CDR2 as YFSETQ. The CDR3 reads CASRWLGGSGNTEAFF. Written as DNA, the CDR3 is TGCGCCAGCAGATGGTTGGGGGGCTCGGGCAACACTGAAGCTTTCTTT.